The rows below give T cell receptor beta chains drawn from one sample of a study of cytomegalovirus exposure and HLA in healthy donors. Sequencing was performed with immunoSEQ multiplex PCR; in TCRdb, only in-frame clones are kept and a portion is missing. Of 85,000 to 100,000 clones listed, around 80% are singletons. Sequencing was carried out using PBMCs. The origin of the receptors is a human donor in good health. Each CDR3 is given with its conserved first and last residue. The order of the fields is D gene, clone size, J gene, V gene, CDR3 DNA, CDR3 protein. The D gene is left open where the match is weak. Clone size is shown for a subset of rows, as once, few, many or a class of expanded clone.

D gene: .; clone size: .; J gene: TRBJ1-2; V gene: TRBV4-1; CDR3 DNA: TGCGCCAGCAGCCAACAGGACAGAGGCTATGGCTACACCTTC; CDR3 protein: CASSQQDRGYGYTF
D gene: .; clone size: .; J gene: TRBJ2-2; V gene: TRBV5-1; CDR3 DNA: TGCGCCAGCAGCCGGGGACTGCAGAACACCGGGGAGCTGTTTTTT; CDR3 protein: CASSRGLQNTGELFF
D gene: TRBD1; clone size: .; J gene: TRBJ2-3; V gene: TRBV19; CDR3 DNA: TGTGCCAGTAGTGGACAGGGGGAAGGTACGCAGTATTTT; CDR3 protein: CASSGQGEGTQYF
D gene: .; clone size: .; J gene: TRBJ1-1; V gene: TRBV27; CDR3 DNA: TGTGCCAGCAGTTTAACCGGGACTCTGGGCACTGAAGCTTTCTTT; CDR3 protein: CASSLTGTLGTEAFF
D gene: TRBD2; clone size: few; J gene: TRBJ2-7; V gene: TRBV5-1; CDR3 DNA: TGCGCCAGCAGCTTTTCTAGCGGGGGGTTTACCTACGAGCAGTACTTC; CDR3 protein: CASSFSSGGFTYEQYF
D gene: .; clone size: once; J gene: TRBJ1-3; V gene: TRBV6-1; CDR3 DNA: TGTGCCAGCAGAGTACAGGGATCCTCTGGAAACACCATATATTTT; CDR3 protein: CASRVQGSSGNTIYF
D gene: TRBD2; clone size: .; J gene: TRBJ2-5; V gene: TRBV19; CDR3 DNA: TGTGCCAGTAAGGCTAGCGGGGTCCAAGAGACCCAGTACTTC; CDR3 protein: CASKASGVQETQYF
D gene: .; clone size: .; J gene: TRBJ2-2; V gene: TRBV5-1; CDR3 DNA: TGCGCCAGCAGCACCTATGGACAGAACACCGGGGAGCTGTTTTTT; CDR3 protein: CASSTYGQNTGELFF
D gene: TRBD1; clone size: .; J gene: TRBJ1-1; V gene: TRBV11-2; CDR3 DNA: TGTGCCAGCAGCATTCGACAGGGGGCGGGTGAAGCTTTCTTT; CDR3 protein: CASSIRQGAGEAFF
D gene: .; clone size: .; J gene: TRBJ2-7; V gene: TRBV6-6; CDR3 DNA: TGTGCCAGCAGTTACTCGGCAGGGACTTTCTACGAGCAGTACTTC; CDR3 protein: CASSYSAGTFYEQYF
D gene: TRBD1; clone size: .; J gene: TRBJ1-2; V gene: TRBV9; CDR3 DNA: TGTGCCAGCACCAATGGACAGGGAAATTATGGCTACACCTTC; CDR3 protein: CASTNGQGNYGYTF
D gene: .; clone size: .; J gene: TRBJ2-1; V gene: TRBV25-1; CDR3 DNA: TGTGCCAGCAGTGAAGGGAGTAGCCCGTACAATGAGCAGTTCTTC; CDR3 protein: CASSEGSSPYNEQFF
D gene: .; clone size: .; J gene: TRBJ1-1; V gene: TRBV18; CDR3 DNA: TGTGCCAGCTCTCAAGGACAGACGAACACTGAAGCTTTCTTT; CDR3 protein: CASSQGQTNTEAFF
D gene: TRBD1; clone size: .; J gene: TRBJ1-5; V gene: TRBV11-3; CDR3 DNA: TGTGCCAGCAGCCTGGGGACAGGGAGATCTGGGCGCAATCAGCCCCAGCATTTT; CDR3 protein: CASSLGTGRSGRNQPQHF
D gene: TRBD1; clone size: .; J gene: TRBJ2-7; V gene: TRBV5-4; CDR3 DNA: TGTGCCAGCAGCGCCGGGACAGGGGCAAAAGAGCAGTACTTC; CDR3 protein: CASSAGTGAKEQYF
D gene: .; clone size: .; J gene: TRBJ1-4; V gene: TRBV21-1; CDR3 DNA: TGTGCCAGCAGCACCCAAACGACAGGGGGCGATGAAAAACTGTTTTTT; CDR3 protein: CASSTQTTGGDEKLFF